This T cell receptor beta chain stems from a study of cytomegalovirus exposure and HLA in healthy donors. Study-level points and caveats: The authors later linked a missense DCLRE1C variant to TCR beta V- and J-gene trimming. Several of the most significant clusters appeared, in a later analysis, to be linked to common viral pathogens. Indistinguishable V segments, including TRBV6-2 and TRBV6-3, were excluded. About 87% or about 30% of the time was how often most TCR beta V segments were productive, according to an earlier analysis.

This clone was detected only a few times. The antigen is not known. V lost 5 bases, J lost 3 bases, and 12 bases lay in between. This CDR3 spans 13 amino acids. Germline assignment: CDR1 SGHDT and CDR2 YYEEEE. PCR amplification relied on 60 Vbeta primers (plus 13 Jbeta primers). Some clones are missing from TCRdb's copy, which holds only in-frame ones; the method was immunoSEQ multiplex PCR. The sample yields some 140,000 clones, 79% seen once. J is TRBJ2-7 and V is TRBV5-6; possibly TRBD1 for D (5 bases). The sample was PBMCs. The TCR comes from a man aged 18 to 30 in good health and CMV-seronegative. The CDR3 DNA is TGTGCCAGCAGACCCCAGGGAAACTACGAGCAGTACTTC. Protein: CASRPQGNYEQYF.